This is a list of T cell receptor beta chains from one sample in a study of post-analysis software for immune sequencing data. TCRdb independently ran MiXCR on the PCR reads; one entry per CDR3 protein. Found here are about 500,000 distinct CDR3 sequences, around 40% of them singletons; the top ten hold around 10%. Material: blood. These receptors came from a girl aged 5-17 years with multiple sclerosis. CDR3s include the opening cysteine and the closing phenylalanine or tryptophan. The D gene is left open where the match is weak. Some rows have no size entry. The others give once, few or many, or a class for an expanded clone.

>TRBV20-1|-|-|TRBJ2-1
TGCAGTGCTAGAGCCCCAGGGGGGTACTACAATGAGCAGTTCTTC
CSARAPGGYYNEQFF
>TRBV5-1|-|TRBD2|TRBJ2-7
TGCGCCAGCAGCTTGACCTCTAGCGGGAGGGCGGACGAGCAGTACTTC
CASSLTSSGRADEQYF
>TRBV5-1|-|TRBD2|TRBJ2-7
TGCGCCAGCACCCTAGCGGGAGGCTACAATGAGCAGTACTTC
CASTLAGGYNEQYF
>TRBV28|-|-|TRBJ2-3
TGTGCCAGCAGTTTTGAGGGAACAAGCACAGATACGCAGTATTTT
CASSFEGTSTDTQYF
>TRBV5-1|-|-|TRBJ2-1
TGCGCCAGCAGCACAGAGACCCGCGACGACAATGAGCAGTTCTTC
CASSTETRDDNEQFF
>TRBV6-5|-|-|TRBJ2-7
TGTGCCAGCAGTTACTCGATGTCCAGCTACGAGCAGTACTTC
CASSYSMSSYEQYF
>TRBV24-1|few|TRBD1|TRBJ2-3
TGTGCCACCAGTGACTCGGACAGGGAAGGCACAGATACGCAGTATTTT
CATSDSDREGTDTQYF
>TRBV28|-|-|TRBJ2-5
TGTGCCAGCAGTACCGCAGGGAAAAGGGAGACTCAGTACTTC
CASSTAGKRETQYF
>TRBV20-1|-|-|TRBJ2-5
TGCAGTGCTAGAGATCGAGGGTACCCTCGAGAGACCCAGTACTTC
CSARDRGYPRETQYF
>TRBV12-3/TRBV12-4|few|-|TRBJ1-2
TGTGCCAGCAGTTTAGGGGGTGCGGTCTATGGCTACACCTTC
CASSLGGAVYGYTF
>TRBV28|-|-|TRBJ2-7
TGTGCCAGCAGACCGGGGAGGACCTACGAGCAGTACTTC
CASRPGRTYEQYF
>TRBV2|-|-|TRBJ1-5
TGTGCCAGCAGTGATCAGGGAACGCGTCAGCCCCAGCATTTT
CASSDQGTRQPQHF
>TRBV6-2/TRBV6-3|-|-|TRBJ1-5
TGTGCCAGCAGCCCGCCTTCGTCGGCGGGCCTGTTCAATCAGCCCCAGCATTTT
CASSPPSSAGLFNQPQHF
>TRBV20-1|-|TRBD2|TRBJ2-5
TGCAGTGCTTATGGGACTAGCGTGAACCAAGAGACCCAGTACTTC
CSAYGTSVNQETQYF
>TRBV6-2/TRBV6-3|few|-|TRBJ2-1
TGTGCCAGCAGCCACAGTCAGCGGCCTTCCTACAATGAGCAGTTCTTC
CASSHSQRPSYNEQFF
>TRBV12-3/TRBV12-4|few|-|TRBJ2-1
TGTGCCAGCAGTACCTCCTACAATGAGCAGTTCTTC
CASSTSYNEQFF
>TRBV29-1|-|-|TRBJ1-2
TGCAGCGTGGAAGGACTCTTTGGGTATGGCTACACCTTC
CSVEGLFGYGYTF
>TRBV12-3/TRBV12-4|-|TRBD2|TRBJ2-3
TGTGCCAGCAGGACTAGCGGACTCACAGATACGCAGTATTTT
CASRTSGLTDTQYF
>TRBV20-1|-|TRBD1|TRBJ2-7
TGCAGTGCCCCTAGTCCCCAACAGGGGACCTACGAGCAGTACTTC
CSAPSPQQGTYEQYF
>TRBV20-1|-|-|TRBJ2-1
TGCAGTGCTCCTGGACCGGTGTACAATGAGCAGTTCTTC
CSAPGPVYNEQFF
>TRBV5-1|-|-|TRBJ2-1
TGCGCCAGCAGACCCCCGACCTACTACAATGAGCAGTTCTTC
CASRPPTYYNEQFF
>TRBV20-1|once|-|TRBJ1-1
TGCAGTGCTAGCATGTTGGTTGAAGCTTTCTTT
CSASMLVEAFF
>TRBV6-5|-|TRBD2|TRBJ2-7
TGTGCCACCCACTCCGGGACTAGCGGGGACGAGCAGTACTTC
CATHSGTSGDEQYF
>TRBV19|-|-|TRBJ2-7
TGTGCCAGTAGTATAGCCGGGACCACCTACGAGCAGTACTTC
CASSIAGTTYEQYF
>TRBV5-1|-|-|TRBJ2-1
TGCGCCAGCAGCACAGGACAGCTATACGATGAGCAGTTCTTC
CASSTGQLYDEQFF
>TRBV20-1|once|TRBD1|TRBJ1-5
TGCAGTCCTGCAGCCGACAGGGATCAGCCCCAGCATTTT
CSPAADRDQPQHF
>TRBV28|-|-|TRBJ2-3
TGTGCCAGCAGCACAGGTGGGGCAGATACGCAGTATTTT
CASSTGGADTQYF
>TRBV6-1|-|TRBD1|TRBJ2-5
TGTGCCACGGGACAGGGACAAGAGACCCAGTACTTC
CATGQGQETQYF
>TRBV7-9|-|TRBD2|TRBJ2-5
TGTGCCAGCAGCTCGACTAGCTTGGGGGAGACCCAGTACTTC
CASSSTSLGETQYF
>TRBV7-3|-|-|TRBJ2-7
TGTGCCAGCAGCCAAGGACTCTACGGGCCTTACGAGCAGTACTTC
CASSQGLYGPYEQYF
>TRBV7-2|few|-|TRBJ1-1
TGTGCCAGCAGCTCCCGGGAAAGGATAGGCACTGAAGCTTTCTTT
CASSSRERIGTEAFF
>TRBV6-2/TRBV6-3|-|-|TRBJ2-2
TGTGCCAGCACCTGGGGAGCAGACACCGGGGAGCTGTTTTTT
CASTWGADTGELFF
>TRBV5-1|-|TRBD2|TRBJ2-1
TGCGCCAGCAGCTCGGGACTAGCGGGAGGGTTTTCCTACAATGAGCAGTTCTTC
CASSSGLAGGFSYNEQFF
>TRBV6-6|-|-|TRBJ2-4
TGTGCCAGCAATCGACGGGAAGGGCCTGGAAACATTCAGTACTTC
CASNRREGPGNIQYF
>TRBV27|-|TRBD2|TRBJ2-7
TGTGCCAGCAGTATCGGCGGGAGGACCTACGAGCAGTACTTC
CASSIGGRTYEQYF
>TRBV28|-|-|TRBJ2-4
TGTGCCAGCGCCGCTGGGGGGCTAGCCAAAAACATTCAGTACTTC
CASAAGGLAKNIQYF